Listed below are T cell receptor beta chains from one sample, sequenced in a study of graft-versus-host responses after intestinal transplantation. Repertoires were generated with immunoSEQ multiplex PCR, while TCRdb's copy carries only in-frame clones and drops some. This repertoire shows over 100,000 clones, more than 90% found once; its top ten account for about 0.25%. Their specific antigens are unknown. The material sequenced was unstimulated CD4+ T cells sorted from spleen or lymph node cells, taken before transplant. The receptors come from a human donor who was the organ donor for an intestinal transplant. The CDR3 runs from the conserved cysteine through the conserved F or W. The D gene is left open where the match is weak. Not every row has a clone size; where given, it reads once, few, many or a size class.

-	TRBD2	TRBV4-2	TRBJ2-1	CASSHGTSGTEQFF	TGTGCCAGCAGCCACGGGACTAGCGGGACTGAGCAGTTCTTC
-	-	TRBV6-4	TRBJ1-3	CASSDSSGNTIYF	TGTGCCAGCAGTGACAGCTCTGGAAACACCATATATTTT
-	-	TRBV4-3	TRBJ1-1	CASSQEEGTEAFF	TGCGCCAGCAGCCAAGAAGAGGGCACTGAAGCTTTCTTT
-	-	TRBV14	TRBJ2-5	CASRAQGRETQYF	TGTGCCAGCCGAGCGCAAGGGAGGGAGACCCAGTACTTC
once	-	TRBV6-5	TRBJ2-3	CASSYSGGLGDTQYF	TGTGCCAGCAGTTACTCCGGGGGGCTGGGAGATACGCAGTATTTT
-	-	TRBV30	TRBJ2-5	CAWAGRARGTQYF	TGTGCCTGGGCCGGGCGAGCCAGGGGGACCCAGTACTTC
-	-	TRBV28	TRBJ1-3	CASSLPGSDTIYF	TGTGCCAGCAGTTTGCCAGGGAGTGACACCATATATTTT
-	-	TRBV19	TRBJ2-7	CASSSGTGPYEQYF	TGTGCCAGTAGTTCCGGGACTGGGCCCTACGAGCAGTACTTC
-	TRBD1	TRBV11-2	TRBJ1-2	CASSPGDSPNGYTF	TGTGCCAGCAGCCCCGGGGACAGTCCTAATGGCTACACCTTC
-	-	TRBV9	TRBJ2-3	CASSVEATLLTDTQYF	TGTGCCAGCAGCGTAGAAGCGACCCTACTCACAGATACGCAGTATTTT
-	-	TRBV11-2	TRBJ1-3	CASSLVVQATGNTIYF	TGTGCCAGCAGCTTAGTGGTCCAAGCAACAGGAAACACCATATATTTT
-	TRBD2	TRBV11-2	TRBJ2-7	CASSAILGAGGPYEQYF	TGTGCCAGCAGCGCAATTTTAGGAGCGGGAGGACCATACGAGCAGTACTTC
-	TRBD1	TRBV7-2	TRBJ2-7	CASSSYLPGQGYYEQYF	TGTGCCAGCAGCTCTTACCTACCGGGACAGGGATACTACGAGCAGTACTTC
-	-	TRBV6-5	TRBJ2-7	CASSYSTVGTYEQYF	TGTGCCAGCAGTTACTCGACGGTAGGGACCTACGAGCAGTACTTC
-	-	TRBV10-3	TRBJ1-1	CAISEYQGRTEAFF	TGTGCCATCAGTGAGTATCAAGGACGCACTGAAGCTTTCTTT
-	TRBD1	TRBV9	TRBJ2-5	CHDRVRKKTQYF	TGCCACGACAGGGTCCGTAAAAAGACCCAGTACTTC
-	TRBD1	TRBV5-1	TRBJ1-3	CASSLGDRERNTIYF	TGCGCCAGCAGCTTGGGCGACAGGGAGAGAAACACCATATATTTT